These 28 T cell receptor beta chains came from one sample sequenced in a study of graft-versus-host responses after intestinal transplantation. Antigens of these TCRs are unknown. Sequenced by immunoSEQ multiplex PCR; TCRdb stores in-frame clones only, minus some. The top ten hold around 0.7% of the sample, which has 95,000 to 110,000 clones, 80% to 90% seen once. The sequenced sample was unstimulated CD4+ T cells sorted from spleen or lymph node cells, obtained before transplant. The receptor source for this set is a human donor who was the organ donor for an intestinal transplant.

The chain couples TRBV9 to TRBJ2-1; TRBD1 agrees at 9 bases. The germline V gene has CDR1 SGDLS and CDR2 YYNGEE. J was trimmed by 6 bases and V by 0 bases; bases with no gene match: 4. The CDR3 runs to 15 residues. The CDR3 coding sequence is TGTGCCAGCAGCGTAGCTGGACAGGGGTGCAATGAGCAGTTCTTC. Translation gives CASSVAGQGCNEQFF. Using reference TRBV9 and TRBJ2-1 for the parts outside the CDR3, the full variable domain is DSGVTQTPKHLITATGQRVTLRCSPRSGDLSVYWYQQSLDQGLQFLIQYYNGEERAKGNILERFSAQQFPDLHSELNLSSLELGDSALYFCASSVAGQGCNEQFFGPGTRLTVL.

The V gene is TRBV25-1, the J gene TRBJ2-7; TRBD2 aligns across 10 bases. Germline V gene lookup returns CDR1 MGHDK and CDR2 SYGVNS. The V and J ends lost 4 bases and 0 bases, in that order; junction bases with no gene match: 0. There are 14 residues in the CDR3. The CDR3 loop is CASSGLAGSYEQYF. The CDR3, as DNA: TGTGCCAGCAGTGGACTAGCGGGCTCCTACGAGCAGTACTTC.

The chain employs TRBV9 and TRBJ2-1, with 12 bases that match TRBD2. CDR1 and CDR2 (germline): SGDLS, YYNGEE. V dropped 1 base and J dropped 7; count of bases not matched to a gene: 6. The CDR3 is made up of 16 amino acids. DNA for the CDR3: TGTGCCAGCAGCGTAATCGGACTAGCGGGATTGAATGAGCAGTTCTTC. Translating it yields CASSVIGLAGLNEQFF.

Turning to this clone: The junction differs from germline at one of its ends, possibly a read error. This chain links TRBV13 with TRBJ1-1; D may be TRBD1 (5 bases). This CDR3 is built from 16 residues. Germline loops: CDR1 PRHDT, CDR2 FYEKMQ (reference sequence). DNA of the CDR3: TGTGCCGGCAGCTTAGTAGGTACGGGGGATAACACTGAAGCTTTCTTT. This encodes CAGSLVGTGDNTEAFF.

The gene calls are TRBV5-1 and TRBJ2-5; D is unclear. V lost 4 bases, J lost 2 bases, and 12 bases lay in between. The CDR3 runs 14 residues. Per germline, CDR1 SGHRS and CDR2 YFSETQ. CDR3 bases: TGCGCCAGCAGCCCCCGGGCCCCGCAAGAGACCCAGTACTTC. This encodes CASSPRAPQETQYF.

About this clone: Being one base from a much bigger clone, this may be a read error. The chain has TRBV4-1 and TRBJ1-2; a weak D match, TRBD1 (5 bases). CDR3 length: 14 amino acids. CDR1 is MGHRA and CDR2 is YSYEKL in the germline V gene. The CDR3 loop is CASSQVEGHYGDTF. The CDR3 nucleotides are TGCGCCAGCAGCCAAGTGGAGGGGCACTATGGCGACACCTTC.

This clone was counted once. J is TRBJ1-4 and V is TRBV25-1; D gene ambiguous. The germline V and J ends were trimmed by 7 bases and 1 base, with 10 bases remaining between them. Looked up from germline, CDR1 is MGHDK and CDR2 is SYGVNS. This CDR3 is built from 14 residues. CDR3 loop: CASTGRETNEKLFF. In DNA, the CDR3 is TGTGCCAGCACCGGGAGGGAAACTAATGAAAAACTGTTTTTT.

This clone appeared once. The chain is built from TRBV6-1 and TRBJ2-2; D not certain. V was clipped by 0 bases and J by 3 bases, with 11 bases between them. CDR1 MNHNS and CDR2 SASEGT come from the germline V gene. The CDR3 length is 16 residues. As DNA, the CDR3 is TGTGCCAGCAGTGAAGCTTCGTCAGAGGACACCGGGGAGCTGTTTTTT. Translating it yields CASSEASSEDTGELFF.

This chain joins TRBV7-3 and TRBJ2-1; D could derive from TRBD1 or TRBD2 (6 bases each). The germline gives CDR1 SGHTA, CDR2 FQGTGA. The CDR3 covers 15 residues. Deletions cut 6 bases from V and 9 bases from J, with 21 bases between. Here the CDR3 reads CASSLGGYANGEQFF. CDR3 nucleotides: TGTGCCAGCAGTTTGGGGGGCTACGCTAACGGTGAGCAGTTCTTC.

The V and J genes are TRBV7-9 and TRBJ2-3; D ambiguous. Trimming pared 1 base from V and 4 bases from J, leaving 21 bases between. The CDR3 covers 18 residues. Germline CDR1 reads SEHNR; CDR2 reads FQNEAQ (reference sequence). The CDR3 spells CASSLEGLGPIVPDTQYF. The CDR3 nucleotides read TGTGCCAGCAGCTTAGAAGGTTTAGGGCCAATCGTCCCAGATACGCAGTATTTT.

This chain links TRBV6-5 with TRBJ2-4; no reliable D call. Germline V CDR1 and CDR2: MNHEY, SVGAGI. The CDR3 has 15 residues. V gave up 4 bases and J gave up 1 base, with 11 bases separating them. DNA of the CDR3: TGTGCCAGCAGTTTTTACCCTGGGGCCAAAAACATTCAGTACTTC. Amino acids: CASSFYPGAKNIQYF.

The chain recombines TRBV5-7 with TRBJ2-3; D ambiguous. TRBV5-7 is designated an ORF whose function remains uncertain. V was trimmed by 0 bases and J by 4 bases, leaving 6 bases between them. This CDR3 region has 13 residues. CDR3 in amino acids: CASSLATADTQYF. In nucleotides, the CDR3 is TGTGCCAGCAGCTTGGCCACGGCAGATACGCAGTATTTT.

This clone was detected only once. The same CDR3 can be traced to other DNA sequences in this sample. The J gene is TRBJ1-1, the V gene TRBV5-1; the match to TRBD1 covers 7 bases. The germline V gene has CDR1 SGHRS and CDR2 YFSETQ. Germline trimming cut 3 bases from V and 2 bases from J; bases unmatched to any gene: 4. The CDR3 totals 14 residues. The CDR3 here is CASSWGTENTEAFF. The DNA for the CDR3 is TGCGCCAGCAGCTGGGGGACAGAAAACACTGAAGCTTTCTTT.

This chain connects TRBV9 to TRBJ2-1, with D maybe TRBD2 (5 bases). V dropped 3 bases and J dropped 6 bases, with 10 bases sitting between them. From germline, CDR1 is SGDLS and CDR2 YYNGEE. The CDR3 runs to 13 residues. The CDR3 nucleotides read TGTGCCAGCAGCGGTAAAGGAGGCAATGAGCAGTTCTTC. Translating it yields CASSGKGGNEQFF. Full variable domain (outside the CDR3, taken from reference TRBV9 and TRBJ2-1): DSGVTQTPKHLITATGQRVTLRCSPRSGDLSVYWYQQSLDQGLQFLIQYYNGEERAKGNILERFSAQQFPDLHSELNLSSLELGDSALYFCASSGKGGNEQFFGPGTRLTVL.

The gene calls are TRBV6-5 and TRBJ2-2, with 9 bases that match TRBD2. The CDR3 has 16 amino acids. J was trimmed by 2 bases and V by 2 bases; bases with no gene match: 3. The germline CDR1 and CDR2 sequences are MNHEY and SVGAGI. The CDR3 sequence: CASSYEAGGNTGELFF. CDR3 sequence (DNA): TGTGCCAGCAGTTACGAAGCGGGAGGCAACACCGGGGAGCTGTTTTTT.

Notes on this clone: Germline and junction disagree at one end, which may indicate a read error. The chain joins TRBV27 to TRBJ2-3; TRBD2 matches at 9 bases. The CDR3 has 14 amino acids. CDR1 MNHEY and CDR2 SMNVEV come from the germline V gene (reference sequence). CDR3 DNA: TGTGCCACCTCGATCGGGACTAGCACAGATGCGCAGTATTTT. It is translated as CATSIGTSTDAQYF.

This sequence joins TRBV12-1 and TRBJ1-5; whether TRBD1, the table's D call, matches the DNA was not checked. TRBV12-1 is described as a pseudogene. The CDR3 contains 14 residues. The CDR3 bases are TGTGCCAGCAGCTCCGGGACAGGGGGTCAGCCCCAGCATTTT. Translated: CASSSGTGGQPQHF.

V is TRBV14 and J is TRBJ2-5, with D hard to call. The germline V and J ends were trimmed by 4 bases and 13 bases, with 4 bases remaining between them. Looked up from germline, CDR1 is SGHDN and CDR2 is FVKESK. The CDR3 is 8 residues long. CDR3 sequence: CASSPRYF. Here the CDR3 DNA reads TGTGCCAGCAGCCCCCGGTACTTC.

This chain uses TRBV19 with TRBJ1-5; D perhaps matches TRBD1 (6 bases). Trimming removed 6 bases from V and 5 bases from J, with 17 bases in between. The CDR3 length is 15 residues. The germline gives CDR1 LNHDA, CDR2 SQIVND (reference sequence). The CDR3, as DNA: TGTGCCAGTAGATCCCGTCGGGGGCGGGATCAGCCCCAGCATTTT. Translating it yields CASRSRRGRDQPQHF.

V gene TRBV6-6 combines with J gene TRBJ2-5; 10 positions agree with TRBD2. Germline loops: CDR1 MNHNY, CDR2 SVGAGI (reference sequence). CDR3 size: 15 residues. Losses at the gene ends were 8 bases for V and 9 bases for J; bases not matched to a gene: 15. CDR3 coding DNA: TGTGCCAGCCGAATGAGCGGGGGGGGCCCCGGGGCCCAGTACTTC. Translating gives CASRMSGGGPGAQYF.

This clone was seen a few times. This chain links TRBV11-2 with TRBJ2-7; D call uncertain. V was cut by 4 bases and J by 3 bases, with 10 bases left in between. The CDR3 sequence is 13 residues long. Germline assignment: CDR1 SGHAT and CDR2 FQNNGV. CDR3 amino acids: CASSSNMGYEQYF. The CDR3 nucleotides read TGTGCCAGCAGCTCTAACATGGGCTACGAGCAGTACTTC.

The V and J genes are TRBV19 and TRBJ2-5, with D uncertain. Trimming pared 5 bases from V and 4 bases from J, leaving 11 bases between. Germline loops: CDR1 LNHDA, CDR2 SQIVND (reference sequence). The CDR3 spans 13 residues. CDR3 protein: CASSSGSVETQYF. CDR3 DNA: TGTGCCAGTAGTTCCGGGTCCGTAGAGACCCAGTACTTC. Full variable domain (rest looked up from reference TRBV19 and TRBJ2-5): DGGITQSPKYLFRKEGQNVTLSCEQNLNHDAMYWYRQDPGQGLRLIYYSQIVNDFQKGDIAEGYSVSREKKESFPLTVTSAQKNPTAFYLCASSSGSVETQYFGPGTRLLVL.

This chain links TRBV5-1 with TRBJ2-5, with 7 bases fitting TRBD2. Trimming cost V 4 bases and J 2 bases; bases outside gene matches: 2. The CDR3 extends over 13 amino acids. Per the germline V gene, CDR1 is SGHRS and CDR2 is YFSETQ. In DNA form, the CDR3 reads TGCGCCAGCAGCAGAGCGGGGCAAGAGACCCAGTACTTC. Protein product: CASSRAGQETQYF.

This chain connects TRBV5-1 to TRBJ2-6; TRBD1 aligns across 7 bases. Germline V gives CDR1 SGHRS, CDR2 YFSETQ. After removal of 0 bases from V and 2 bases from J, the junction contained 2 bases not matched to a gene. The CDR3 loop spans 16 amino acids. CDR3 sequence reads: CASSLEGGAGANVLTF. Here the CDR3 DNA reads TGCGCCAGCAGCTTGGAAGGGGGCGCTGGGGCCAACGTCCTGACTTTC.

CDR3 region: CASSGNTGYTF. CDR3 nucleotide sequence: TGTGCCAGCAGCGGAAACACTGGCTACACCTTC. The chain is built from TRBV6-6 and TRBJ1-2; D gene uncertain. From germline, CDR1 is MNHNY and CDR2 SVGAGI (reference sequence). This CDR3 is 11 amino acids long. The ends were cut back, 6 bases at V and 7 bases at J, with 9 bases in the middle.

The chain recombines TRBV11-2 with TRBJ1-2; 9 nucleotides match TRBD1. V dropped 7 bases and J dropped 3; count of bases not matched to a gene: 9. The CDR3 is 15 amino acids. Germline CDR1 and CDR2: SGHAT and FQNNGV. CDR3 sequence reads: CASTPLDRGDYGYTF. As DNA, the CDR3 is TGTGCCAGCACCCCCTTGGACAGGGGAGACTATGGCTACACCTTC.

V usage is TRBV7-8 and J usage is TRBJ2-1; TRBD2 aligns across 10 bases. CDR3 length equals 15 residues. Germline trimming cut 5 bases from V and 9 bases from J; bases unmatched to any gene: 10. Germline CDR1 is SGHVS and CDR2 is FQNEAQ. The DNA for the CDR3 is TGTGCCAGCAGCATGGAAGCGGGGGGGCCGGCTGAGCAGTTCTTC. Its protein is CASSMEAGGPAEQFF.

The CDR3 spells CASSQEGQRSTQYF. CDR3 coding DNA: TGTGCCAGCAGCCAAGAGGGCCAGCGCAGTACGCAGTATTTT. The rearrangement links TRBV4-2 to TRBJ2-3, with unresolved D. V was clipped by 0 bases and J by 8 bases, with 12 bases between them. This CDR3 contains 14 residues. From germline, CDR1 is LGHNA and CDR2 YNFKEQ.